This is a list of T cell receptor beta chains from one sample in a study of blood T cell repertoires in COVID-19. Generated by immunoSEQ multiplex PCR, the TCRdb table keeps only in-frame clones and is missing some. The data hold 52,000 or so clones, with 85% to 90% observed a single time. Sequencing was done on a sample of peripheral blood. These receptors came from a man in his 60s with active COVID-19. CDR3s include the opening cysteine and the closing phenylalanine or tryptophan. Each record gives: D gene, clone size, J gene, V gene, CDR3 DNA, CDR3 protein. A D gene is named only where the DNA matches it firmly. A clone size is listed for some rows: how often the clone was seen (once, few, many), or a class if it is expanded.

>.|.|TRBJ2-3|TRBV11-2
TGTGCCAGCACCACCGGGGGAGGCGGCACAGATACGCAGTATTTT
CASTTGGGGTDTQYF
>TRBD1|.|TRBJ2-1|TRBV12-5
TGTGCTAGTGGTTTGGTACTAGGGACAGGGCCTCGGAATGAGCAGTTCTTC
CASGLVLGTGPRNEQFF
>TRBD2|.|TRBJ2-7|TRBV11-2
TGTGCCAGCAGCTCCGGGACTAGAGGGCTGTACGAGCAGTACTTC
CASSSGTRGLYEQYF
>TRBD1|.|TRBJ1-1|TRBV9
TGTGCCAGCAGCGCGGGACAGAGGGCTGAAGCTTTCTTT
CASSAGQRAEAFF
>.|.|TRBJ1-2|TRBV19
TGTGCCAGTAGTATAGACAGAACGGGTTCCTACACCTTC
CASSIDRTGSYTF
>.|.|TRBJ2-1|TRBV3-1/TRBV3-2
TGTGCCAGCAGCACCACGGGACTGTCCTACAATGAGCAGTTCTTC
CASSTTGLSYNEQFF
>.|.|TRBJ2-7|TRBV3-1/TRBV3-2
TGTGCCAGCAGCCAAGGCGGGACGGCACTGATAAGGGAGCAGTACTTC
CASSQGGTALIREQYF
>.|.|TRBJ1-1|TRBV10-1
TGCGCCAGCAGTGAACAGGGAGTAACTGAAGCTTTCTTT
CASSEQGVTEAFF
>.|.|TRBJ1-1|TRBV9
TGTGCCAGCAGCCGCGCGGGCGCCACTGAAGCTTTCTTT
CASSRAGATEAFF
>.|.|TRBJ1-2|TRBV6-1
TGTGCCAGCAGTGTCTACCGTCCGGGACGGACTAATGGCTACACCTTC
CASSVYRPGRTNGYTF
>TRBD2|.|TRBJ2-2|TRBV3-1/TRBV3-2
TGTGCCAGCAGCCCAACCCAACTAGCGGGAGGCGGGGAGCTGTTTTTT
CASSPTQLAGGGELFF
>.|.|TRBJ2-7|TRBV30
TGTGCCTGGAGTGCGGGCTCCTACGAGCAGTACTTC
CAWSAGSYEQYF
>.|.|TRBJ1-2|TRBV25-1
TGTGCCAGCAGTGAATTTGAAGGGAAGGAGGGCTATGGCTACACCTTC
CASSEFEGKEGYGYTF
>.|.|TRBJ2-1|TRBV15
TGTGCCACCAGCTTGACAGGTTCCTACAATGAGCAGTTCTTC
CATSLTGSYNEQFF
>TRBD2|.|TRBJ2-2|TRBV19
TGTGCCAGTAACAAACTAGCGGGAGTGTTTGGGGGCACCGGGGAGCTGTTTTTT
CASNKLAGVFGGTGELFF
>.|.|TRBJ2-3|TRBV18
TGTGCCAGCTCACTCGGCACAGATACGCAGTATTTT
CASSLGTDTQYF
>.|few|TRBJ2-4|TRBV14
TGTGCCAGCAGCCGAGGACAGCCGGAAAACATTCAGTACTTC
CASSRGQPENIQYF
>TRBD1|.|TRBJ2-7|TRBV5-6
TGTGCCAGCAGCGCCGGGACAGGGGCCTACGAGCAGTACTTC
CASSAGTGAYEQYF
>.|few|TRBJ1-1|TRBV4-1
TGCGCCAGCAGCCACGAGGGGAACACTGAAGCTTTCTTT
CASSHEGNTEAFF
>.|.|TRBJ1-3|TRBV6-5
TGTGCCAGCAGTTACAACCGGGATAACTCTGGAAACACCATATATTTT
CASSYNRDNSGNTIYF
>.|.|TRBJ1-5|TRBV19
TGTGCCAGTAGTATAGGCCAGAGCAATCAGCCCCAGCATTTT
CASSIGQSNQPQHF
>.|.|TRBJ1-2|TRBV6-5
TGTGCCAGCAGGGTGGAGGGATCAGGCTACACCTTC
CASRVEGSGYTF
>TRBD1|.|TRBJ2-5|TRBV7-9
TGTGCCAGCAGCTGGGGGACAGGGGGCTCATTAGAGACCCAGTACTTC
CASSWGTGGSLETQYF
>TRBD1|.|TRBJ1-2|TRBV7-2
TGTGCCAGCAGCTTAGTCTGGCAGGGGGGCCTCGGCTACACCTTC
CASSLVWQGGLGYTF
>TRBD2|.|TRBJ2-1|TRBV6-5
TGTGCCAGCAGTTACCTGCTAGCGGGAGGCAGTGAGCAGTTCTTC
CASSYLLAGGSEQFF
>TRBD2|.|TRBJ2-2|TRBV5-1
TGCGCCAGCAGCTTGATGCTAGCGGGGGGAACCGGGGAGCTGTTTTTT
CASSLMLAGGTGELFF
>.|.|TRBJ2-7|TRBV21-1
TGTGCCAGCAGCAAACAAGCGACAGGACACGAGCAGTACTTC
CASSKQATGHEQYF
>TRBD2|.|TRBJ2-5|TRBV28
TGTGCCAGCAGTCGCGGGACTAGCGTTAAAGAGACCCAGTACTTC
CASSRGTSVKETQYF
>.|.|TRBJ2-7|TRBV9
TGTGCCAGCAGCGTAGCTCCAGCGGCGGGCTACGAGCAGTACTTC
CASSVAPAAGYEQYF
>.|.|TRBJ2-3|TRBV5-1
TGCGCCAGCAGCTCTGGCATCGCGCAGTATTTT
CASSSGIAQYF
>.|.|TRBJ1-1|TRBV3-1/TRBV3-2
TGTGCCAGCCAAGCGGGGGCGCGGAACACTGAAGCTTTCTTT
CASQAGARNTEAFF
>.|.|TRBJ2-5|TRBV1
TGCACCAGCAGCCACTCCCTCGGCGGGAGAGGGGAAGAGACCCAGTACTTC
CTSSHSLGGRGEETQYF
>.|.|TRBJ1-1|TRBV12-3/TRBV12-4
TGTGCCGCGCAGGGTTCGGGCACTGAAGCTTTCTTT
CAAQGSGTEAFF
>TRBD2|.|TRBJ2-1|TRBV12-5
TGTGCTAGTGGCCACGGTGGGTCGCGGCGGGAGAGAACGAGTGAGCAGTTCTTC
CASGHGGSRRERTSEQFF
>.|.|TRBJ2-7|TRBV15
TGTGCCACCAGCAGAGAGACAGGAACCTACGAGCAGTACTTC
CATSRETGTYEQYF
>TRBD1|once|TRBJ1-2|TRBV5-1
TGCGCCAGCAGCGCAGGGGACAGGGACGGCTACACCTTC
CASSAGDRDGYTF
>TRBD1|.|TRBJ1-3|TRBV2
TGTGCCAGCAGTAGACAGGGACGCTCTGGAAACACCATATATTTT
CASSRQGRSGNTIYF